The TCR beta chain described here comes from a study of T cells after yellow fever vaccination. Findings and limits, study-wide: The secondary response showed a weaker magnitude and a faster peak, day 5 versus 15. Reappearance after the booster was seen for most primary-vaccination clones, at about 95% CD4 and 75% to 90% CD8.

As concerns this clonotype: The antigen remains undetermined.

Researchers made TCR cDNA using 5'RACE template switching, and this step added a universal primer site and UMIs. MiXCR, applied by TCRdb to the 5' RACE reads, yields one record per CDR3 protein. The top ten clones hold around 14% of a sample with about 630,000 distinct CDR3 sequences, 12% of them seen once. This CDR3 is built from 12 residues. Between the trimmed V and J ends, which lost 1 base and 6 bases, there was a span of 7 bases. Germline CDR1 SGHAT, CDR2 FQNNGV. Sequences were derived from PBMCs, sampled on the day of the yellow fever booster vaccination. This chain connects TRBV11-2 to TRBJ2-7; D unresolved. The sequence derives from a man aged 25-45 years who received the YFV17D yellow fever vaccine. CDR3 sequence: CASSLAAGEQYF. The CDR3 DNA reads TGTGCCAGCAGCTTAGCAGCTGGCGAGCAGTACTTC.